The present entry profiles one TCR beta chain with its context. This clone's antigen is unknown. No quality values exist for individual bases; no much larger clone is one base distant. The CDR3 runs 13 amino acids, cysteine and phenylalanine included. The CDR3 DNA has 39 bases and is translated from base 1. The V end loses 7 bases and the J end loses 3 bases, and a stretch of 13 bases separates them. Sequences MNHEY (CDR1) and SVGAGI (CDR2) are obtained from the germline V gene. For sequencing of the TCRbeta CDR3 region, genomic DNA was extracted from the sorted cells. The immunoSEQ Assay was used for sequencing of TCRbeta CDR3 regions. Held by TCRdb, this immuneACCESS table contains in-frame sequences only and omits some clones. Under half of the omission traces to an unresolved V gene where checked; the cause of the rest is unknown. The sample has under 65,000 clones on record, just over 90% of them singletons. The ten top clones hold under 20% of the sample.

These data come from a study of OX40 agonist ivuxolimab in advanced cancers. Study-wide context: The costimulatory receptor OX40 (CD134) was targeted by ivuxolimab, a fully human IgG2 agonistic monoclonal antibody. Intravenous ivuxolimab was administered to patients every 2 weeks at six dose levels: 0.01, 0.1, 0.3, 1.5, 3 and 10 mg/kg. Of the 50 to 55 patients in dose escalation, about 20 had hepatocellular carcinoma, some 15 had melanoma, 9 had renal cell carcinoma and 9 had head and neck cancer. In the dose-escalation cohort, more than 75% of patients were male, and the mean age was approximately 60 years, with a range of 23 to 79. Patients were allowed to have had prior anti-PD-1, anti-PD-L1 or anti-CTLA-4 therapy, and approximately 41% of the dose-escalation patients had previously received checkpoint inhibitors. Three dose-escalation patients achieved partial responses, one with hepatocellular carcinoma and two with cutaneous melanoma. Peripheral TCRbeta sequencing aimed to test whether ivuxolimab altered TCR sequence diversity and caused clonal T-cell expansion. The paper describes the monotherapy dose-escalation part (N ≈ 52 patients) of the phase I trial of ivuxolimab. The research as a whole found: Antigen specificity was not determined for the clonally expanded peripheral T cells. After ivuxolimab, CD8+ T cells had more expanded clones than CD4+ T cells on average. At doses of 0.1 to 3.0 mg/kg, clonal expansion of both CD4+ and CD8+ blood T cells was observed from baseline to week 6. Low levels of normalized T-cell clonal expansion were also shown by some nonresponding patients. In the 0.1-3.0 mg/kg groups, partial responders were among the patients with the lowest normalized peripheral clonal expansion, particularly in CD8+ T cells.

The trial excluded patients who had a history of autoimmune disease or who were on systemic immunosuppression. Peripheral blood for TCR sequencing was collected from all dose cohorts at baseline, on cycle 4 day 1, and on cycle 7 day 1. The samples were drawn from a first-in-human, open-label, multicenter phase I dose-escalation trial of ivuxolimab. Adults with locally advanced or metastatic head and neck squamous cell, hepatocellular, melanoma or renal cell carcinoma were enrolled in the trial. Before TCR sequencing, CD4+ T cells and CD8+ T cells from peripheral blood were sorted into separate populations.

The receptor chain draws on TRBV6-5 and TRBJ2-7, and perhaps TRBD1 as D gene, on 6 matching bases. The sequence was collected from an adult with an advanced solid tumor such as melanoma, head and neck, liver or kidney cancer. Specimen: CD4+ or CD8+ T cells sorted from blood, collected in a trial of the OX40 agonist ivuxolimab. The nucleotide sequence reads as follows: TGTGCCAGCATGGGACATACCTACTACGAGCAGTACTTC. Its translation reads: CASMGHTYYEQYF.